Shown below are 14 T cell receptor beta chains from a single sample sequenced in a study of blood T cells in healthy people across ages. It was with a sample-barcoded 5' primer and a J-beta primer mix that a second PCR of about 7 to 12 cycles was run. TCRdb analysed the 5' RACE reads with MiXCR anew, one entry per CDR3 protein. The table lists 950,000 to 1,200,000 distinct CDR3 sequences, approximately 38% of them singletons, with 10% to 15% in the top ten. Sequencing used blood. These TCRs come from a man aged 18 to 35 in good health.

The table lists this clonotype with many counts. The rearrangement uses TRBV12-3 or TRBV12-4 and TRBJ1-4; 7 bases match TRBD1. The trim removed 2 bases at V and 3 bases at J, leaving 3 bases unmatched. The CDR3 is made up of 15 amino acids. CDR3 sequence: CASSLQTGANEKLFF. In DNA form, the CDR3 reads TGTGCCAGCAGTTTACAAACAGGGGCTAATGAAAAACTGTTTTTT.

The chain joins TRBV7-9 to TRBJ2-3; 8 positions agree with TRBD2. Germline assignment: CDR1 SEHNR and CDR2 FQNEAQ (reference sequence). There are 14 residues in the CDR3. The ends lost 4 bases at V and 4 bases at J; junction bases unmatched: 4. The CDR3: CASSSGLEPDTQYF. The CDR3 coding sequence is TGTGCCAGCAGCTCGGGACTAGAACCAGATACGCAGTATTTT.

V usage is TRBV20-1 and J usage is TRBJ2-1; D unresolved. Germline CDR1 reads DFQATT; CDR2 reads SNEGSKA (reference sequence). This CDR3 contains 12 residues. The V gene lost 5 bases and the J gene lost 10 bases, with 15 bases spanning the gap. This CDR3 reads CSARSGGTEQFF. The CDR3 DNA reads TGCAGTGCTCGATCGGGCGGCACGGAGCAGTTCTTC.

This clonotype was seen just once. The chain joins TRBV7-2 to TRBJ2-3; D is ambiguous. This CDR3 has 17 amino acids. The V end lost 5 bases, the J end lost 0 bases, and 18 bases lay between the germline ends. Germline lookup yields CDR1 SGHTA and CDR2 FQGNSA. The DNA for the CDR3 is TGTGCCAGCAGCCTATTGACTGTCAAAGCTAGCACAGATACGCAGTATTTT. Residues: CASSLLTVKASTDTQYF.

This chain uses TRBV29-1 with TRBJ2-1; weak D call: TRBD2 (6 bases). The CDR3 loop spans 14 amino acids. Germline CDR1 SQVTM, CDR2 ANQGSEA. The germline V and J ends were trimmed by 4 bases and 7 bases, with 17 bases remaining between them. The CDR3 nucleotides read TGCAGCGTTGCGGGACTCAGCATAAGGAATGAGCAGTTCTTC. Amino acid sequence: CSVAGLSIRNEQFF.

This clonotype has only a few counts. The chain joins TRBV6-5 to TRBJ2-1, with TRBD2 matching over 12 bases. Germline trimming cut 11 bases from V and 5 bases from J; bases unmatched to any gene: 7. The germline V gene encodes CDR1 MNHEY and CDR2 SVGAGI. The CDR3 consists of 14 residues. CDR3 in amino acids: CACQWTSGNNEQFF. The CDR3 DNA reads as TGTGCCTGTCAATGGACTAGCGGGAACAATGAGCAGTTCTTC.

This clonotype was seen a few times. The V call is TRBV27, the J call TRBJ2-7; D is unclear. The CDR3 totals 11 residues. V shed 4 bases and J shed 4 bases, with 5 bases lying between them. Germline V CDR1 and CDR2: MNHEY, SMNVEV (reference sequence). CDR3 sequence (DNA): TGTGCCAGCAGTTCTAAGTACGAGCAGTACTTC. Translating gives CASSSKYEQYF.

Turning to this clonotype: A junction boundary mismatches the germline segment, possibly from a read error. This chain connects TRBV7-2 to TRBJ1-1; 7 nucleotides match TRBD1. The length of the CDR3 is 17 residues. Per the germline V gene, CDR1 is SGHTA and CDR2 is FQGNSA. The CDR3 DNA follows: TGTGCCGGCAGCTCCCCGGACAGGTCGATTTGGAACACTGAAGCTTTCTTT. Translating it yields CAGSSPDRSIWNTEAFF. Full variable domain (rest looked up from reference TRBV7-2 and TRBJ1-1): GAGVSQSPSNKVTEKGKDVELRCDPISGHTALYWYRQSLGQGLEFLIYFQGNSAPDKSGLPSDRFSAERTGGSVSTLTIQRTQQEDSAVYLCAGSSPDRSIWNTEAFFGQGTRLTVV.

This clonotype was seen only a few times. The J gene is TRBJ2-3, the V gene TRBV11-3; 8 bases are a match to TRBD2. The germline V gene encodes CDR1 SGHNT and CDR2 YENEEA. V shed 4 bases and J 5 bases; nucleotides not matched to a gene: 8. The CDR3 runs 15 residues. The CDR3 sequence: CASSYSGVRGDTQYF. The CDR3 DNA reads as TGTGCCAGCAGCTATAGCGGGGTCCGGGGAGATACGCAGTATTTT.

This CDR3 is CASSLPGQGRANEKLFF. CDR3 DNA: TGTGCCAGCAGTTTGCCGGGACAGGGGAGGGCTAATGAAAAACTGTTTTTT. The chain joins TRBV28 to TRBJ1-4; 10 bases fit TRBD1. Germline assignment: CDR1 MDHEN and CDR2 SYDVKM. The V and J ends lost 3 bases and 3 bases, in that order; junction bases with no gene match: 7. The CDR3 runs 17 residues.

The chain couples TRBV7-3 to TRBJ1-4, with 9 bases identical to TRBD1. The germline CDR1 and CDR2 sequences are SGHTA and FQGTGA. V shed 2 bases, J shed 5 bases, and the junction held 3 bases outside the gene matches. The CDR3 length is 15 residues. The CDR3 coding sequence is TGTGCCAGCAGCTTACGTGGGACAGGGAATGAAAAACTGTTTTTT. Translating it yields CASSLRGTGNEKLFF.

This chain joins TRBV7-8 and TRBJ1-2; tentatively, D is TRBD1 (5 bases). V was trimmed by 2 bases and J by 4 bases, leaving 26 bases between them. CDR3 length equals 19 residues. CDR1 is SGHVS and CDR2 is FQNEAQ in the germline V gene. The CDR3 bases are TGTGCCAGCAGCTTACCGACCACTTCCGGGACGGACGAATTCTATGGCTACACCTTC. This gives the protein CASSLPTTSGTDEFYGYTF.

The CDR3 loop reads CASSNPHPIRLTDTQYF. In DNA, the CDR3 is TGTGCCAGCAGCAATCCCCATCCAATCCGCCTCACAGATACGCAGTATTTT. V and J are TRBV21-1 and TRBJ2-3. TRBV21-1 is classified as a pseudogene. This CDR3 contains 17 residues.

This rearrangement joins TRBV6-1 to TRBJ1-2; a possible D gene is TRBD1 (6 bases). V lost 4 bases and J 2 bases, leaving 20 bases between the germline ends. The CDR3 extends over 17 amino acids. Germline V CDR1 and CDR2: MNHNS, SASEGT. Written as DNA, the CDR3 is TGTGCCAGCAGTGGGGGTGAGAGGGGGGCGCAGAACTATGGCTACACCTTC. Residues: CASSGGERGAQNYGYTF.